The rows below give T cell receptor beta chains drawn from one sample of a study of T cell responses to AZD1222 COVID-19 vaccine. Sequencing was performed with immunoSEQ multiplex PCR; in TCRdb, only in-frame clones are kept and a portion is missing. Of tens of thousands of clones in the sample, approximately 80% were seen once. Sequencing used peripheral blood, obtained on day 0 of AZD1222 vaccination. Receptor source: an adult in good health. Both conserved end residues are part of each CDR3. Each record gives: V gene, D gene, clone size, J gene, CDR3 protein, CDR3 DNA. The D gene is left open where the match is weak. The listing skips clone size in some rows; elsewhere it reads once, few, many or a size class.

V gene: TRBV4-2
D gene: .
clone size: few
J gene: TRBJ1-3
CDR3 protein: CASSQDWAGGGPGNTIYF
CDR3 DNA: TGTGCCAGCAGCCAAGATTGGGCAGGTGGGGGTCCTGGAAACACCATATATTTT

V gene: TRBV15
D gene: TRBD1
clone size: .
J gene: TRBJ1-2
CDR3 protein: CATSPRDSLFYTF
CDR3 DNA: TGTGCCACCAGCCCCCGGGACAGCCTTTTCTACACCTTC

V gene: TRBV3-1/TRBV3-2
D gene: TRBD2
clone size: .
J gene: TRBJ2-3
CDR3 protein: CASSSSSGAGDTQYF
CDR3 DNA: TGTGCCAGCAGTTCATCTAGCGGGGCAGGGGATACGCAGTATTTT

V gene: TRBV9
D gene: .
clone size: few
J gene: TRBJ1-1
CDR3 protein: CASSVDWQTRFNTEAFF
CDR3 DNA: TGTGCCAGCAGCGTAGATTGGCAGACACGGTTCAACACTGAAGCTTTCTTT

V gene: TRBV10-2
D gene: .
clone size: .
J gene: TRBJ1-2
CDR3 protein: CASSPSTPRDGYTF
CDR3 DNA: TGCGCCAGCAGTCCTTCTACCCCTCGGGATGGCTACACCTTC

V gene: TRBV12-3/TRBV12-4
D gene: .
clone size: few
J gene: TRBJ2-1
CDR3 protein: CASRRTVNEQFF
CDR3 DNA: TGTGCCAGCAGACGAACAGTAAATGAGCAGTTCTTC

V gene: TRBV6-1
D gene: .
clone size: .
J gene: TRBJ1-5
CDR3 protein: CASSEMWGGTMNQPQHF
CDR3 DNA: TGTGCCAGCAGTGAAATGTGGGGAGGGACAATGAATCAGCCCCAGCATTTT

V gene: TRBV3-1/TRBV3-2
D gene: TRBD2
clone size: .
J gene: TRBJ2-7
CDR3 protein: CASGGGGVGIEQYF
CDR3 DNA: TGTGCCAGCGGCGGTGGGGGGGTTGGGATCGAGCAGTACTTC

V gene: TRBV18
D gene: .
clone size: .
J gene: TRBJ2-7
CDR3 protein: CASSPAPYEQYF
CDR3 DNA: TGTGCCAGCTCACCCGCCCCCTACGAGCAGTACTTC

V gene: TRBV6-5
D gene: TRBD2
clone size: .
J gene: TRBJ2-7
CDR3 protein: CATSGGGLDEQYF
CDR3 DNA: TGTGCCACCAGCGGGGGGGGGCTCGACGAGCAGTACTTC

V gene: TRBV7-7
D gene: .
clone size: .
J gene: TRBJ1-4
CDR3 protein: CASSLAVGRNEKLFF
CDR3 DNA: TGTGCTAGCAGCTTAGCGGTAGGGCGTAATGAAAAACTGTTTTTT

V gene: TRBV7-2
D gene: .
clone size: .
J gene: TRBJ2-1
CDR3 protein: CASSQRTGYNEQFF
CDR3 DNA: TGTGCCAGCAGCCAAAGGACGGGATACAATGAGCAGTTCTTC

V gene: TRBV10-1
D gene: .
clone size: .
J gene: TRBJ1-3
CDR3 protein: CASSASSGNTIYF
CDR3 DNA: TGCGCCAGCAGTGCGAGCTCTGGAAACACCATATATTTT

V gene: TRBV3-1/TRBV3-2
D gene: .
clone size: .
J gene: TRBJ1-3
CDR3 protein: CASSQDVTSGNTIYF
CDR3 DNA: TGTGCCAGCAGCCAAGATGTGACGTCTGGAAACACCATATATTTT

V gene: TRBV19
D gene: .
clone size: .
J gene: TRBJ2-3
CDR3 protein: CASSTAGTGDTQYF
CDR3 DNA: TGTGCCAGTAGTACCGCAGGAACGGGAGATACGCAGTATTTT

V gene: TRBV7-2
D gene: .
clone size: few
J gene: TRBJ1-1
CDR3 protein: CASSLNRYTEAFF
CDR3 DNA: TGTGCCAGCAGCCTAAATCGGTACACTGAAGCTTTCTTT

V gene: TRBV28
D gene: .
clone size: .
J gene: TRBJ1-5
CDR3 protein: CASSLNQPQHF
CDR3 DNA: TGTGCCAGCAGTTTAAATCAGCCCCAGCATTTT

V gene: TRBV6-5
D gene: .
clone size: .
J gene: TRBJ2-3
CDR3 protein: CASSYAQWADTQYF
CDR3 DNA: TGTGCCAGCAGTTACGCTCAGTGGGCAGATACGCAGTATTTT

V gene: TRBV5-6
D gene: .
clone size: .
J gene: TRBJ1-3
CDR3 protein: CASRPYHVSGTSGNTIYF
CDR3 DNA: TGTGCCAGCAGGCCGTATCACGTCAGCGGGACTTCTGGAAACACCATATATTTT

V gene: TRBV3-1/TRBV3-2
D gene: .
clone size: .
J gene: TRBJ2-2
CDR3 protein: CASSQDLNTGELFF
CDR3 DNA: TGTGCCAGCAGCCAAGATCTTAACACCGGGGAGCTGTTTTTT

V gene: TRBV19
D gene: .
clone size: .
J gene: TRBJ1-1
CDR3 protein: CASSSSPGEEAFF
CDR3 DNA: TGTGCCAGTAGTTCGAGCCCAGGGGAAGAAGCTTTCTTT

V gene: TRBV6-5
D gene: .
clone size: .
J gene: TRBJ2-7
CDR3 protein: CASSYLGQNSYEQYF
CDR3 DNA: TGTGCCAGCAGTTACCTGGGACAAAACTCCTACGAGCAGTACTTC

V gene: TRBV3-1/TRBV3-2
D gene: .
clone size: .
J gene: TRBJ2-5
CDR3 protein: CASGSGPAETQYF
CDR3 DNA: TGTGCCAGCGGCTCAGGCCCGGCGGAGACCCAGTACTTC

V gene: TRBV9
D gene: .
clone size: .
J gene: TRBJ2-7
CDR3 protein: CASSLSRDVQDEQYF
CDR3 DNA: TGTGCCAGCAGCCTGTCCAGGGATGTCCAGGACGAGCAGTACTTC

V gene: TRBV6-2/TRBV6-3
D gene: .
clone size: .
J gene: TRBJ2-2
CDR3 protein: CASSYSDENTGELFF
CDR3 DNA: TGTGCCAGCAGTTACTCTGACGAGAACACCGGGGAGCTGTTTTTT

V gene: TRBV5-4
D gene: TRBD2
clone size: .
J gene: TRBJ2-2
CDR3 protein: CASSLGLGGLAGNTGELFF
CDR3 DNA: TGTGCCAGCAGCTTGGGGCTCGGGGGACTAGCGGGGAACACCGGGGAGCTGTTTTTT

V gene: TRBV15
D gene: TRBD1
clone size: .
J gene: TRBJ1-6
CDR3 protein: CATSTRTGASSPLHF
CDR3 DNA: TGTGCCACCAGCACCCGGACAGGGGCGAGTTCACCCCTCCACTTT

V gene: TRBV19
D gene: .
clone size: once
J gene: TRBJ2-3
CDR3 protein: CASQPGGSTDTQYF
CDR3 DNA: TGTGCCAGTCAACCGGGGGGCTCCACAGATACGCAGTATTTT

V gene: TRBV7-2
D gene: .
clone size: .
J gene: TRBJ1-5
CDR3 protein: CASSWSGGANQPQHF
CDR3 DNA: TGTGCCAGCAGCTGGAGCGGGGGGGCCAATCAGCCCCAGCATTTT

V gene: TRBV29-1
D gene: .
clone size: .
J gene: TRBJ2-6
CDR3 protein: CSVTPNSGANVLTF
CDR3 DNA: TGCAGCGTTACACCCAACTCTGGGGCCAACGTCCTGACTTTC

V gene: TRBV11-2
D gene: .
clone size: .
J gene: TRBJ1-1
CDR3 protein: CASGTERYTEAFF
CDR3 DNA: TGTGCCAGCGGTACGGAGCGCTACACTGAAGCTTTCTTT

V gene: TRBV6-4
D gene: .
clone size: few
J gene: TRBJ1-6
CDR3 protein: CASSVEGTLGSPLHF
CDR3 DNA: TGTGCCAGCAGTGTTGAAGGGACCTTAGGCTCACCCCTCCACTTT

V gene: TRBV7-9
D gene: .
clone size: .
J gene: TRBJ2-1
CDR3 protein: CASSTPRGNEQFF
CDR3 DNA: TGTGCCAGCAGCACCCCGCGGGGCAATGAGCAGTTCTTC

V gene: TRBV28
D gene: TRBD2
clone size: .
J gene: TRBJ2-1
CDR3 protein: CASTETPSGGGPYFSSYNEQFF
CDR3 DNA: TGTGCCAGCACCGAAACTCCATCGGGCGGGGGGCCTTATTTTAGCTCCTACAATGAGCAGTTCTTC

V gene: TRBV27
D gene: .
clone size: .
J gene: TRBJ1-2
CDR3 protein: CASSLGVNYGYTF
CDR3 DNA: TGTGCCAGCAGCCTGGGGGTTAACTATGGCTACACCTTC

V gene: TRBV12-3/TRBV12-4
D gene: .
clone size: .
J gene: TRBJ2-1
CDR3 protein: CASRKTDNEQFF
CDR3 DNA: TGTGCCAGCAGGAAAACCGACAATGAGCAGTTCTTC

V gene: TRBV18
D gene: TRBD1
clone size: .
J gene: TRBJ1-1
CDR3 protein: CASSPRQGANEAFF
CDR3 DNA: TGTGCCAGCTCACCTAGACAGGGGGCTAATGAAGCTTTCTTT

V gene: TRBV19
D gene: .
clone size: .
J gene: TRBJ1-1
CDR3 protein: CASSIGGSTEAFF
CDR3 DNA: TGTGCCAGTAGTATCGGGGGGAGCACTGAAGCTTTCTTT

V gene: TRBV19
D gene: .
clone size: .
J gene: TRBJ2-2
CDR3 protein: CASSIRKLGELFF
CDR3 DNA: TGTGCCAGTAGTATTCGTAAATTGGGGGAGCTGTTTTTT

V gene: TRBV19
D gene: .
clone size: .
J gene: TRBJ2-2
CDR3 protein: CASSIDTGYTGELFF
CDR3 DNA: TGTGCCAGTAGTATAGATACGGGGTATACCGGGGAGCTGTTTTTT

V gene: TRBV5-4
D gene: .
clone size: few
J gene: TRBJ2-6
CDR3 protein: CASSLAGSGANVLTF
CDR3 DNA: TGTGCCAGCAGCTTGGCGGGGTCCGGGGCCAACGTCCTGACTTTC

V gene: TRBV5-4
D gene: .
clone size: few
J gene: TRBJ2-3
CDR3 protein: CASSLFGADPRADTQYF
CDR3 DNA: TGTGCCAGCAGCTTGTTCGGGGCGGATCCTCGAGCAGATACGCAGTATTTT

V gene: TRBV6-2/TRBV6-3
D gene: TRBD1
clone size: .
J gene: TRBJ1-6
CDR3 protein: CASSNRGQYNSPLHF
CDR3 DNA: TGTGCCAGCAGTAATAGGGGACAGTATAATTCACCCCTCCACTTT

V gene: TRBV6-5
D gene: .
clone size: .
J gene: TRBJ1-2
CDR3 protein: CASSYSDQGRRGYTF
CDR3 DNA: TGTGCCAGCAGTTACAGCGACCAGGGGCGACGCGGCTACACCTTC

V gene: TRBV5-1
D gene: TRBD2
clone size: .
J gene: TRBJ2-3
CDR3 protein: CASSGGILAGSTDTQYF
CDR3 DNA: TGCGCCAGCAGCGGGGGGATACTAGCGGGGAGCACAGATACGCAGTATTTT